This T cell receptor beta chain was sequenced for a study of blood T cell repertoires in COVID-19. Method: immunoSEQ multiplex PCR; TCRdb's copy keeps in-frame clones and lacks some. This sample has 150,000 to 200,000 clones; around 81% occur once, and the top ten carry 6%. CDR3 length equals 17 residues. Per germline, CDR1 SEHNR and CDR2 FQNEAQ (reference sequence). V was pared by 5 bases and J by 5 bases, with 24 bases between. The receptor's source is a man aged 35-49 years who had recovered from COVID-19. Sample: PBMCs or T cells enriched from blood (not recorded which). This rearrangement joins TRBV7-9 to TRBJ2-5; TRBD2 might be the D (7 bases). This CDR3 is CASSGPRSGGGQETQYF. CDR3 DNA sequence: TGTGCCAGCAGCGGCCCCCGATCTGGGGGGGGCCAGGAGACCCAGTACTTC. Complete variable domain (other parts from reference TRBV7-9 and TRBJ2-5): DTGVSQNPRHKITKRGQNVTFRCDPISEHNRLYWYRQTLGQGPEFLTYFQNEAQLEKSRLLSDRFSAERPKGSFSTLEIQRTEQGDSAMYLCASSGPRSGGGQETQYFGPGTRLLVL.